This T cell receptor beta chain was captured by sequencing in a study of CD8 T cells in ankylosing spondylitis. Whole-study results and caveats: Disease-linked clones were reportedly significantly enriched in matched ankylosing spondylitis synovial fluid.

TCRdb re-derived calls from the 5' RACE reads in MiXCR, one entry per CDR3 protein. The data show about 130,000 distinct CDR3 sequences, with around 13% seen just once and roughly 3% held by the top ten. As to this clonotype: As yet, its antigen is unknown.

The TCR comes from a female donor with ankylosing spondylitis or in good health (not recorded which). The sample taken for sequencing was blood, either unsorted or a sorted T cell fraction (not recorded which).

The DNA for the CDR3 is TGTGCCAGCAGCTTGAGCAGGGCCTACTCTGGAAACACCATATATTTT. It specifies CASSLSRAYSGNTIYF. The chain joins TRBV5-5 to TRBJ1-3; tentative D call: TRBD1 (5 bases). This CDR3 is 16 amino acids long. Trimming took off 1 base at V and 0 bases at J, with 11 bases between the two ends. Germline V lookup: CDR1 SGHKS, CDR2 YYEKEE (reference sequence).